This T cell receptor (beta chain) was recorded in a study of shared clonotypes between healthy human individuals. Only in-frame clones appear in the TCRdb table, and some are missing; sequencing was by immunoSEQ multiplex PCR. This sample carries millions of clones, under 95% of them seen once, and the ten largest clones take 1.5% to 2%. The naive CD8 population came from CD45RO-negative cells selected for CCR7, without terminally differentiated effector memory CD45RA+ cells. The donor cohort consisted entirely of Caucasian adults residing in Nashville, Tennessee. The sequenced sample consisted of naive CD8+ T cells from PBMCs. The clonotype comes from a man aged 18 to 29 in good health. Some clones in this sample may be carry-over from other donors' samples.

CDR3 protein: CASSYRGSPIYEQYF. CDR3 coding DNA: TGTGCCAGCAGTTACCGGGGCAGTCCAATTTACGAGCAGTACTTC. The gene calls are TRBV6-5 and TRBJ2-7; TRBD1 or TRBD2 may be the D gene (5 bases each). The V and J ends lost 2 bases and 4 bases respectively, with 15 bases between them. In germline, CDR1 is MNHEY, CDR2 SVGAGI. The CDR3 extends over 15 amino acids.